Listed below are T cell receptor beta chains from one sample, sequenced in a study of cytotoxic CD8 clonotypes in ibrutinib-treated CLL. The method was immunoSEQ multiplex PCR; TCRdb's version includes in-frame clones alone and lacks a portion of them. Here the sample spans some 130,000 clones, 80% to 90% being singletons. The sample in question was PBMCs, obtained after 24 months of ibrutinib treatment. The receptors shown here come from a human donor with chronic lymphocytic leukemia. Both conserved end residues are part of each CDR3. The D gene is left open where the match is weak. Clone size is shown for a subset of rows, as once, few, many or a class of expanded clone.

TRBD2 TRBJ2-3 TRBV10-3 13 . CATGGNPEDTQYF TGTGCCACGGGGGGTAACCCGGAGGATACGCAGTATTTT
TRBD2 TRBJ2-5 TRBV5-1 16 . CASSPGASGGAETQYF TGCGCCAGCAGCCCTGGCGCTAGCGGGGGGGCGGAGACCCAGTACTTC
. TRBJ2-7 TRBV2 14 . CASRPAGSVDEQYF TGTGCCAGCAGACCAGCAGGTTCGGTCGACGAGCAGTACTTC
. TRBJ2-2 TRBV10-3 11 . CAISGTGELFF TGTGCCATCAGTGGGACCGGGGAGCTGTTTTTT
TRBD1 TRBJ2-5 TRBV7-8 16 . CASSLPDRGRRETQYF TGTGCCAGCAGCCTCCCGGACAGGGGGCGCAGGGAGACCCAGTACTTC
. TRBJ1-1 TRBV6-5 12 once CASSQPRGGAFF TGTGCCAGCAGCCAACCTCGGGGGGGGGCTTTCTTT
. TRBJ2-5 TRBV18 13 . CASSRGSQETQYF TGTGCCAGCTCAAGGGGGAGCCAAGAGACCCAGTACTTC
TRBD2 TRBJ2-1 TRBV30 15 few CACKQAGGSYNEQFF TGTGCCTGTAAACAAGCGGGGGGGTCCTACAATGAGCAGTTCTTC
TRBD1 TRBJ1-1 TRBV9 18 . CASSVSGGQGVSNTEAFF TGTGCCAGCAGCGTAAGTGGGGGACAGGGAGTTTCGAACACTGAAGCTTTCTTT
. TRBJ2-7 TRBV5-1 14 . CASSLTPTGYEQYF TGCGCCAGCAGCTTGACCCCTACAGGGTACGAGCAGTACTTC
. TRBJ1-2 TRBV28 14 . CASSVDFLNYGYTF TGTGCCAGCAGCGTGGACTTTTTAAACTATGGCTACACCTTC
. TRBJ1-5 TRBV28 15 . CASSPGAYSNQPQHF TGTGCCAGCAGCCCGGGAGCCTATAGCAATCAGCCCCAGCATTTT
. TRBJ1-5 TRBV7-8 14 . CASSLTLGDQPQHF TGTGCCAGCAGCTTAACCTTAGGGGATCAGCCCCAGCATTTT
. TRBJ1-6 TRBV28 14 . CASRYRDQGSPLHF TGTGCCAGCAGATACAGGGACCAGGGTTCACCCCTCCACTTT